The rows below give T cell receptor beta chains drawn from one sample of a study of blood T cell repertoires in COVID-19. Profiling relied on immunoSEQ multiplex PCR, and the TCRdb table lists in-frame clones only, not all of them. The sample has 140,000 to 150,000 clones, 80% seen once. The source material was peripheral blood. The receptors stem from a man aged 65 to 79 who had recovered from COVID-19. Each CDR3 is given without its conserved first and last residue. D genes are given only for firm matches.

j_call v_call d_call cdr3_aa
TRBJ2-7 TRBV18 NA ASSPRGRNDEQY
TRBJ2-4 TRBV7-9 TRBD1 ASSSGQGSLSKNIQY
TRBJ2-5 TRBV7-6 TRBD2 ASGTGLAGSVTQY
TRBJ1-3 TRBV18 TRBD1 ASSSGTGLSDTIY
TRBJ2-3 TRBV1 NA TGLSTHTQY
TRBJ2-1 TRBV12-3/TRBV12-4 NA ASSLTPENEQF
TRBJ2-7 TRBV29-1 NA SEGARGRNEQY
TRBJ2-7 TRBV7-2 NA ASSLATTSTYEQY
TRBJ1-1 TRBV30 NA AWGHKGMNTEAF
TRBJ1-2 TRBV5-4 NA ASSPLSSLGYT
TRBJ2-1 TRBV7-2 TRBD1 ASSGLRDRQTTGLNEQF
TRBJ1-4 TRBV4-1 TRBD1 ASSPWDSYEKLF
TRBJ2-3 TRBV5-4 TRBD2 ASSLSAGGRTDTQY
TRBJ2-5 TRBV5-6 TRBD2 ASSLGLAGIWETQY
TRBJ2-2 TRBV27 TRBD2 ASRTLAGTGELF
TRBJ2-3 TRBV6-5 TRBD1 ASTRGQGAVDTQY
TRBJ2-7 TRBV2 NA ASSQRGRDSYEQY
TRBJ1-6 TRBV28 NA ASSWGGRDSPLH
TRBJ2-7 TRBV6-5 TRBD1 ASSPGQGDEQY
TRBJ2-4 TRBV19 NA ASSMGGRNIQY
TRBJ1-6 TRBV11-2 NA ASSLELSGVGSPLH
TRBJ2-7 TRBV3-1/TRBV3-2 NA ASSQYGSFYEQY
TRBJ2-5 TRBV7-2 TRBD2 ASSSSGRYQETQY
TRBJ2-3 TRBV5-4 NA ASSLGGEPSTDTQY
TRBJ1-1 TRBV9 NA ASSVDDFRGSEAF
TRBJ1-6 TRBV11-2 TRBD1 ASSFGVGRGERRRAPLH
TRBJ2-3 TRBV27 TRBD2 ASRTYMGLAGVGDTQY
TRBJ2-1 TRBV19 NA ASRPRGYNEQF
TRBJ2-5 TRBV7-8 NA ASSRPVGHKQETQY
TRBJ2-2 TRBV5-5 TRBD2 ASSRDSGTHTGELF
TRBJ1-2 TRBV6-5 TRBD1 ASSWRQGAGYT
TRBJ2-7 TRBV19 TRBD2 ASRRERFGGGYEQY
TRBJ2-1 TRBV7-2 TRBD1 ASSERQGSNEQF
TRBJ1-2 TRBV5-6 NA ASTSTGPRTNYGYT
TRBJ2-5 TRBV6-1 TRBD1 ASRKQGFQETQY
TRBJ2-7 TRBV27 TRBD2 ASSPGLAGSYEQY
TRBJ2-1 TRBV6-4 TRBD2 ASSRTSGTEQF
TRBJ1-6 TRBV27 TRBD1 ASSRDSQTSYNSPLH
TRBJ2-1 TRBV20-1 NA SAYLGVQQF
TRBJ2-1 TRBV7-2 NA ASSPSESRFNEQF
TRBJ1-3 TRBV10-3 NA AISEPRTRRNTIY
TRBJ2-7 TRBV6-5 TRBD2 ASSPTSGSSEQY
TRBJ1-1 TRBV14 NA ASSLNPGLGAF
TRBJ1-4 TRBV7-8 NA ASSLGRREEKLF
TRBJ2-7 TRBV27 NA AEGRFTYEQY
TRBJ2-4 TRBV11-3 NA ASSPGGLILAKNIQY
TRBJ2-7 TRBV3-1/TRBV3-2 NA ASSPASTYEQY
TRBJ2-2 TRBV19 TRBD2 ASRIAGVYTGELF
TRBJ2-6 TRBV5-1 NA ASSLGLGLKASSGANVLT
TRBJ2-1 TRBV10-2 NA ASSDRVNEQF
TRBJ1-1 TRBV20-1 TRBD1 SARQGSPF
TRBJ1-1 TRBV19 TRBD1 ASKEGAQHSEAF
TRBJ1-4 TRBV2 NA ASSSRGGEKLF
TRBJ2-7 TRBV4-1 NA ASSQGGLSPYEQY
TRBJ1-1 TRBV2 TRBD1 ASSEDRGMNTEAF
TRBJ2-5 TRBV7-2 NA ASSLEPQETQY
TRBJ2-7 TRBV7-9 NA ASSLEEPYYEQY
TRBJ2-1 TRBV4-3 NA ASSQREMDYSILDEQF
TRBJ1-2 TRBV6-5 NA ASRKDSYGYT
TRBJ2-7 TRBV27 NA AVQSSYEQY